This T cell receptor (beta chain) was obtained from a study of T cell repertoires in cytomegalovirus infection. On the study more broadly: Selection of CMV epitopes for the study included recently identified HLA-C-restricted and well-studied HLA-B-restricted ones. Indications came from public TCR beta signatures; they pointed to CMV infection and to a matching HLA type. General study results and limits: The ex vivo response was dominated by HLA-C-restricted CMV-specific TCR beta clonotypes.

The CDR3 spans 15 residues. Germline CDR1 and CDR2: SGHVS and FNYEAQ. Unmatched junction bases numbered 7, after V lost 4 bases and J lost 2 bases. This clonotype appeared a few times. Its specificity is not known. TCRdb called the reads again in MiXCR, with one record for every CDR3 protein. Of about half a million distinct CDR3 sequences in the sample, roughly 42% were seen once. The rearrangement joins TRBV7-6 to TRBJ2-5; 7 positions agree with TRBD1. The clonotype comes from a human donor in good health (CMV status not recorded). Some clones in this sample may be carry-over from other donors' samples. Here the sequenced sample was cultured PBMCs, taken from culture after CMV antigen stimulation. The CDR3 coding sequence is TGTGCCAGCAGCTCCCTGATGGACAGGCAAGAGACCCAGTACTTC. Protein product: CASSSLMDRQETQYF.